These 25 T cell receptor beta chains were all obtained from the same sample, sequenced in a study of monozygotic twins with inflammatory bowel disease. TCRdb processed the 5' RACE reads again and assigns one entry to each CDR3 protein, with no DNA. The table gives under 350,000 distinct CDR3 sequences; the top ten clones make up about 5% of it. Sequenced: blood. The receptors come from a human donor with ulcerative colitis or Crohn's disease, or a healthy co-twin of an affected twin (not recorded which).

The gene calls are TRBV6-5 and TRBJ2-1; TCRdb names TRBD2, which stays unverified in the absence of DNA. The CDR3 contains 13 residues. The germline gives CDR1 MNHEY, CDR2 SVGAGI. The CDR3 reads CASMRREYNEQFF.

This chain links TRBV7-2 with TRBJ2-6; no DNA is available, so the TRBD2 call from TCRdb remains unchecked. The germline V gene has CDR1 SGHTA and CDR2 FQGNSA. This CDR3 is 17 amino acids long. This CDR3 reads CASSLASRPSGANVLTF.

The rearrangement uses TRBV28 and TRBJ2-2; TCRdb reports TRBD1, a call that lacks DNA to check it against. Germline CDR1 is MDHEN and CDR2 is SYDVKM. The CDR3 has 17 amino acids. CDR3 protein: CASSSIGTGVRAGELFF.

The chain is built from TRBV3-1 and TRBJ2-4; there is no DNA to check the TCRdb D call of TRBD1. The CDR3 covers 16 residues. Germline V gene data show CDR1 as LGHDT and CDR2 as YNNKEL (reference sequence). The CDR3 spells CASSHPGQGVLGIQYF.

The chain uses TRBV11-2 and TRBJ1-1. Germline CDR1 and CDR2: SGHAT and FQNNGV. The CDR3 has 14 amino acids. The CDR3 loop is CASSLVRVFTEAFF.

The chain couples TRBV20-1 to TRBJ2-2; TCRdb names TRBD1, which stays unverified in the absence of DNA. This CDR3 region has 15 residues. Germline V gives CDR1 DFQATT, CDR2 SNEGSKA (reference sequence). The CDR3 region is CSARKVAANTGELFF.

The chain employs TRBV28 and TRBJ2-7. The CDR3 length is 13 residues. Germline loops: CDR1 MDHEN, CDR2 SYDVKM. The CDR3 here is CASRTTKTYEQYF.

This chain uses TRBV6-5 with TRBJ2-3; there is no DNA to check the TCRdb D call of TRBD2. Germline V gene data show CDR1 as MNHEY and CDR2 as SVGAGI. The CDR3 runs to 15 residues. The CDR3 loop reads CASSYSAGRADTQYF.

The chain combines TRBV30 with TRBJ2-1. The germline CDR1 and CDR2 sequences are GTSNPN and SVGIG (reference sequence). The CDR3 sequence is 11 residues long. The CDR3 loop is CAWSDGNEQFF.

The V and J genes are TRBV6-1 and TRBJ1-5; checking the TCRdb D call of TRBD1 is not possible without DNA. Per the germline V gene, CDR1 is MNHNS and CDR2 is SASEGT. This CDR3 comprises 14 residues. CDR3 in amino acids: CASSQQGGNQPQHF.

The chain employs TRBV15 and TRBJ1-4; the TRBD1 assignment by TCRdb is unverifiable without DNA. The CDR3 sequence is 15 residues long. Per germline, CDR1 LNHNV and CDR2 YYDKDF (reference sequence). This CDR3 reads CATSREGTGGEKLFF.

The CDR3 sequence is CASRTGTRAYEQYF. The rearrangement links TRBV12-3 or TRBV12-4 to TRBJ2-7; with no DNA, the TCRdb D assignment of TRBD2 cannot be verified. The CDR3 extends over 14 amino acids.

CDR3 amino acids: CASSFLPSDMTTDTQYF. The chain recombines TRBV27 with TRBJ2-3; TCRdb's D call, TRBD2, is unchecked because there is no DNA. Germline V gene data show CDR1 as MNHEY and CDR2 as SMNVEV (reference sequence). The CDR3 contains 17 residues.

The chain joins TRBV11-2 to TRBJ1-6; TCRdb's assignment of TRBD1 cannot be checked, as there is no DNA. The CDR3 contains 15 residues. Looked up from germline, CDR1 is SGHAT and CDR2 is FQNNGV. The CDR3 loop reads CASGPSPMTGTSLHF.

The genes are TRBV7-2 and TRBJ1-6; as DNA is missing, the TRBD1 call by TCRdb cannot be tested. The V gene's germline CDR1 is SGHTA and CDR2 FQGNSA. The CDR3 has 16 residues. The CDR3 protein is CASSNTRGSYNSPLHF.

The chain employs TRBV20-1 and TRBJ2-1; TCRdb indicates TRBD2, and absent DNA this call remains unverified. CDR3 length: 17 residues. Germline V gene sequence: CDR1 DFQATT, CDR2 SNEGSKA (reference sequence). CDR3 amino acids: CSAAPGLAGSSYNEQFF.

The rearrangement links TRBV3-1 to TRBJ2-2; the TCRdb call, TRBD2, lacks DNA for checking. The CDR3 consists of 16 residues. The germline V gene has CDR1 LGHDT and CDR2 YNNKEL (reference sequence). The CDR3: CASSHIRTSGTGELFF.

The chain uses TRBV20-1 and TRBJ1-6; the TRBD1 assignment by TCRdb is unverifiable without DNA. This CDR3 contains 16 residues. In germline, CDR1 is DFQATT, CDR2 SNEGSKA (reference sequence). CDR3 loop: CSAMKAGTDRSSPLHF.

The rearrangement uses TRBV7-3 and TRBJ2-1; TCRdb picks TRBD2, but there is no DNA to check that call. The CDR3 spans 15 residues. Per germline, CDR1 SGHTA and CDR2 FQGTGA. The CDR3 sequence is CASSPSGYSYNEQFF.

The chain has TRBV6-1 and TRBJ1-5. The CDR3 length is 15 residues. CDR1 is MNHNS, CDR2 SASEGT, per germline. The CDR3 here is CASRPDIWGNQPQHF.

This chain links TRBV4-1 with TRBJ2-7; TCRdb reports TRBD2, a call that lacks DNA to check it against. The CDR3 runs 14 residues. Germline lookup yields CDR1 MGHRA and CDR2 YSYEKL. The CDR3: CASSPDSAEGEQYF.

This chain's CDR3 is CASSPGQWYQETQYF. This chain links TRBV14 with TRBJ2-5; checking the TCRdb D call of TRBD1 is not possible without DNA. The CDR3 runs to 15 residues. Germline V CDR1 and CDR2: SGHDN, FVKESK.

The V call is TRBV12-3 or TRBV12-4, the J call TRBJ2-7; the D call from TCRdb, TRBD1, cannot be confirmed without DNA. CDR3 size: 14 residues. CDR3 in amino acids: CASSLDGGPYEQYF.

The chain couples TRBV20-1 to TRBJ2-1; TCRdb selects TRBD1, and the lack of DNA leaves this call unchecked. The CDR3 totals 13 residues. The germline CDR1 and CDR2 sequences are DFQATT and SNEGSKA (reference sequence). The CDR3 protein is CSARIQGYNEQFF.

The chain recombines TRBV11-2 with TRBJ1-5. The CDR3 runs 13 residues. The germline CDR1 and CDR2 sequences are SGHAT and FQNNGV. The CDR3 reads CASSLWVNQPQHF.